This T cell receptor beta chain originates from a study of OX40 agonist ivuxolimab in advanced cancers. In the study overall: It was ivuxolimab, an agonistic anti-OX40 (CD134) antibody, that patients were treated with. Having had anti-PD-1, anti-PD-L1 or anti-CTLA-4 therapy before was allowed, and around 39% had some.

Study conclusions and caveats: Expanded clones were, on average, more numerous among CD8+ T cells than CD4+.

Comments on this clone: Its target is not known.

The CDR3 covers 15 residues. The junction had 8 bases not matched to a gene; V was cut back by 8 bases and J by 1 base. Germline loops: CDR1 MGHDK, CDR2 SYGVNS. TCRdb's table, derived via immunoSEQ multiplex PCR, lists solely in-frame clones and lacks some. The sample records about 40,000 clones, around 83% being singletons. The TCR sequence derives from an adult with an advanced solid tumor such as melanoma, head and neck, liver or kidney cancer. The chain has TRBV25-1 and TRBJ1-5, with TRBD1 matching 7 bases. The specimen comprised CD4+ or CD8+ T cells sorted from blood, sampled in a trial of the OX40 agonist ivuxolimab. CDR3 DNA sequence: TGTGCCAGCCGACAGGGCCAGGGGAGCAATCAGCCCCAGCATTTT. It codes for CASRQGQGSNQPQHF.